This entry describes one TCR beta chain. No antigen is known for it. The input lacks base qualities; no much larger clone sits a single base away. Using the deep immunoSEQ assay, TCR CDR3 regions were amplified from genomic DNA by multiplex PCR. Genomic DNA extracted from each cell subset was distributed evenly over all wells of several immunoSEQ 96-well plates, and each plate served as one replicate. For sorted subsets, 200 ng of genomic DNA, equivalent to 25,000 to 30,000 T cell genomes, went into each replicate PCR. The purified libraries were quantified using a Qubit 3.0 fluorometer, sized with a Bioanalyzer 2100, and then quantified again using the KAPA Library Quantification kit. Every immunoSEQ 96-well plate was sequenced on a separate single-read 150-cycle Illumina NextSeq 550 flow cell. For the original study's pipeline: Because the immunoSEQ output included only junctional sequences and no quality scores, the filtering could not be the same as the filtering used for full-length reads. Sequences were annotated with PyIR, a Python wrapper for IgBLAST v1.9, using IMGT germline references to assign V/J genes and CDR3. Reads were removed for weak V/J assignments (E-value above 1e-6), missing CDR3, stop codons, out-of-frame junctions, or ambiguous translated residues. V3J clonotypes were defined as sequences sharing the same inferred V gene, J gene, and CDR3 amino acid sequence. The percentage overlap between two repertoires was calculated by dividing the number of shared unique clonotypes by the size of the smaller repertoire. Three approaches were used to assess repertoire richness: RTK rarefaction, the Chao1 estimator, and Recon v2.1 estimates of unobserved clonotypes. OLGA was used to compute generation probabilities for all TCRbeta clonotypes that the gDNA method yielded from a handful of donors. TCRdb limited this immuneACCESS table to in-frame rearrangements with V and J called. A share of clones is missing; checked studies link under half to unresolved V genes, and the rest is unexplained. V, J and clone size were drawn from that table, and D and trimming were deduced from the DNA. This sample comprises about 2 million clones, just under 95% of them detected only once. The ten largest clonotypes hold 0.85% to 1.3% of the sample.

CD8 naive samples were obtained by positive selection for CCR7 among CD45RO-negative cells, yielding a CD45RA+CCR7+ population from which TemRA cells were excluded. Healthy HIV-negative adults with no recently reported acute infections or vaccinations were included as donors. Every donor was a Caucasian adult living in Nashville, Tennessee, USA. Blood was obtained by leukapheresis, after which PBMCs were separated by Ficoll-Histopaque density gradient centrifugation and cryopreserved in liquid nitrogen vapor phase. Purity and quantity of every magnetically sorted T cell population were checked by analytical flow cytometry. Genomic DNA was isolated from each sorted fraction and quantified by UV absorbance on a Nanodrop 2000c. This sample was taken from a study of shared clonotypes between healthy human individuals (dated by TCRdb to about 2020). As for the study more broadly: The cohort included three men and a couple of women between 18 and 49 years of age. Each donor's leukapheresis produced roughly between roughly 0.85 and 9.5 billion PBMCs. The study deeply sequenced blood TCR repertoires of five healthy adults to estimate repertoire size and the extent of clonotype sharing between individuals. Different laboratories and diverse techniques were used to prepare libraries and sequence TCR repertoires, to increase sequencing depth and limit assay-specific biases. Per donor, three plates each were used for CD4 naive and CD4 memory, two for CD8 naive, and one for CD8 memory.

The paper as a whole reports these results and caveats: Clonotypes shared by all four sorted-subset donors showed higher generation probabilities than non-shared clonotypes. Around 5.4% of naive CD4, 3% to 3.5% of naive CD8, approximately 2.2% of memory CD4, and 0.4% of memory CD8 clonotypes were shared across a few donors. Because the study included a small number of donors, the genetic and exposure-history diversity represented was limited. Pairwise subsampling indicated that sequencing depth was expected to affect the degree of clonotype sharing among donors. Incomplete sequencing was indicated by rarefaction of sorted-subset datasets, despite the large sequencing depth. Estimated clonotype richness was generally larger for naive than for memory subsets. Only blood was sampled, and tissue TCR repertoires likely differ from those in blood.

The CDR3 has 13 amino acids, counting the end cysteine and phenylalanine. Just CDR3 DNA is preserved here, 39 bases in frame from base 1. A distance of 9 bases separates the germline ends of V and J, which lose 7 bases and 0 bases respectively. Per the germline V gene (reference sequence), LNHDA is the CDR1 and SQIVND is the CDR2. The sequenced sample consisted of naive CD8+ T cells sorted from blood. The cell subset or site label on this specimen signifies: CD45RA+CCR7+. The receptor's source is a man aged 18-30 years in good health. The chain is encoded by TRBV19 joined to TRBJ1-1; too little of a D gene remains to name it. The CDR3 in this case is CASTDRMNTEAFF. The DNA sequence reads TGTGCCAGTACCGACCGTATGAACACTGAAGCTTTCTTT. With all but the CDR3 taken from the reference TRBV19 and TRBJ1-1 genes, the full variable domain is: DGGITQSPKYLFRKEGQNVTLSCEQNLNHDAMYWYRQDPGQGLRLIYYSQIVNDFQKGDIAEGYSVSREKKESFPLTVTSAQKNPTAFYLCASTDRMNTEAFFGQGTRLTVV.